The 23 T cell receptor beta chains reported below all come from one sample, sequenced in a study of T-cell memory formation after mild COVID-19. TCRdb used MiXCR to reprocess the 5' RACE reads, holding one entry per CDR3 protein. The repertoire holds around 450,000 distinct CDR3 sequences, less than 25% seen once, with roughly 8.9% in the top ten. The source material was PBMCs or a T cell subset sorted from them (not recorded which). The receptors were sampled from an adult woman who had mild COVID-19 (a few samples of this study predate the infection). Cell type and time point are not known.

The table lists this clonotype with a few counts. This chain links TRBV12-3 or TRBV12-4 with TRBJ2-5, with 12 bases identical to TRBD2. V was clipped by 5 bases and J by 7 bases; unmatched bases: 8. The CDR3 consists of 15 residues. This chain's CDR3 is CASSPGLAGSGTQYF. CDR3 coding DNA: TGTGCCAGCAGTCCTGGACTAGCGGGGAGCGGGACCCAGTACTTC.

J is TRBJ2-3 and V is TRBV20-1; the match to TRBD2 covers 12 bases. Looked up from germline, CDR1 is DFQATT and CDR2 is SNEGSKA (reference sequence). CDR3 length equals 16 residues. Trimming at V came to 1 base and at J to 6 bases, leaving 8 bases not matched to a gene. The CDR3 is CSARGAGLAGRDTQYF. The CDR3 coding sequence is TGCAGTGCTAGAGGGGCAGGACTAGCGGGGAGGGATACGCAGTATTTT.

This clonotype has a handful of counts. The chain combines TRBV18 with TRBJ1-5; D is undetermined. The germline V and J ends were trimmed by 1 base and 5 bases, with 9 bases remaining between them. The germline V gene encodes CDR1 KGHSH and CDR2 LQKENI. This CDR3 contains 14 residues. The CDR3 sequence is CASSPRERDQPQHF. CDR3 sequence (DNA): TGTGCCAGCTCACCACGGGAGCGGGATCAGCCCCAGCATTTT. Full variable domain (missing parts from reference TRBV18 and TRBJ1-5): NAGVMQNPRHLVRRRGQEARLRCSPMKGHSHVYWYRQLPEEGLKFMVYLQKENIIDESGMPKERFSAEFPKEGPSILRIQQVVRGDSAAYFCASSPRERDQPQHFGDGTRLSIL.

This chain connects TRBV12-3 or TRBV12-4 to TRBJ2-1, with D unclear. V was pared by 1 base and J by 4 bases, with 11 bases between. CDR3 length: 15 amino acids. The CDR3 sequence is CASSLDAVRYNEQFF. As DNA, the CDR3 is TGTGCCAGCAGTTTAGATGCGGTTCGATACAATGAGCAGTTCTTC.

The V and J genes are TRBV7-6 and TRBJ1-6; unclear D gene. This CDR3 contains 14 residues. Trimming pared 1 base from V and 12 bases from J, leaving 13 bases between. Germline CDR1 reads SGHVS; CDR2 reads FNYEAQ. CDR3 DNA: TGTGCCAGCAGCTTAGATAACGGCCCCGGACCCCTCCACTTT. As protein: CASSLDNGPGPLHF. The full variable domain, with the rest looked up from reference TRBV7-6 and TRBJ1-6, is GAGVSQSPRYKVTKRGQDVALRCDPISGHVSLYWYRQALGQGPEFLTYFNYEAQQDKSGLPNDRFSAERPEGSISTLTIQRTEQRDSAMYRCASSLDNGPGPLHFGNGTRLTVT.

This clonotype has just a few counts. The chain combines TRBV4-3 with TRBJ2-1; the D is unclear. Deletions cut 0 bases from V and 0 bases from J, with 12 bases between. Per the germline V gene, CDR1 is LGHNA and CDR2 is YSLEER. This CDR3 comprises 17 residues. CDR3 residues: CASSQDRVASSYNEQFF. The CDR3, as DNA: TGCGCCAGCAGCCAAGATCGGGTGGCGAGCTCCTACAATGAGCAGTTCTTC.

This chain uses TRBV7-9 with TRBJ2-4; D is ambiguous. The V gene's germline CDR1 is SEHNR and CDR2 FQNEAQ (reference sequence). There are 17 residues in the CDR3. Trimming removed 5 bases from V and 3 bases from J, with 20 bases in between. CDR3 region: CASSPREVLEVKNIQYF. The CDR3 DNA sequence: TGTGCCAGCAGCCCCCGTGAGGTTTTAGAGGTCAAAAACATTCAGTACTTC. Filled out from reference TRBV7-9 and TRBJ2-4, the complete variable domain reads DTGVSQNPRHKITKRGQNVTFRCDPISEHNRLYWYRQTLGQGPEFLTYFQNEAQLEKSRLLSDRFSAERPKGSFSTLEIQRTEQGDSAMYLCASSPREVLEVKNIQYFGAGTRLSVL.

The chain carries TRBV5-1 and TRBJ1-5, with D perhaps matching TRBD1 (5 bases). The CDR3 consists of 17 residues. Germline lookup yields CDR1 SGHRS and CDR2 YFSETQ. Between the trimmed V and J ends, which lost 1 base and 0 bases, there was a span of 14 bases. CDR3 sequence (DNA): TGCGCCAGCAGCTTGTTCAGGGCCGCTCATAGCAATCAGCCCCAGCATTTT. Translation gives CASSLFRAAHSNQPQHF.

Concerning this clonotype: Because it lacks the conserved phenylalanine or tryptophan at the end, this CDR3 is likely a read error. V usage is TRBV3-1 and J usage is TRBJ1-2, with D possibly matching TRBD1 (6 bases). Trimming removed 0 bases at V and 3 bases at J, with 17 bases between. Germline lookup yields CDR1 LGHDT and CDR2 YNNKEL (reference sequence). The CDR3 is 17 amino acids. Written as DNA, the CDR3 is TGTGCCAGCAGCCAAGATGTACCGACAGGCGTCCACTATGGCTACACCTCC. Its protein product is CASSQDVPTGVHYGYTS.

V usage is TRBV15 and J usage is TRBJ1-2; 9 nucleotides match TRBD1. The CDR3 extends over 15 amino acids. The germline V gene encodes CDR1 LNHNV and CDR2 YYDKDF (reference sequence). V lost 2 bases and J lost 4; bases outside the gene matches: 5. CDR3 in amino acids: CATSRTGGGIYGYTF. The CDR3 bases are TGTGCCACCAGCAGAACAGGGGGCGGGATCTATGGCTACACCTTC.

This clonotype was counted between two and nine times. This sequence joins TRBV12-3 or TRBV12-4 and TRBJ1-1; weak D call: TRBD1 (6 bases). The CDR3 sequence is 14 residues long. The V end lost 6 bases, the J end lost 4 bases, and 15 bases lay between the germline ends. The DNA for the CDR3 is TGTGCCAGCAGCTTCGGGGGCCGGCTCACTGAAGCTTTCTTT. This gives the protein CASSFGGRLTEAFF.

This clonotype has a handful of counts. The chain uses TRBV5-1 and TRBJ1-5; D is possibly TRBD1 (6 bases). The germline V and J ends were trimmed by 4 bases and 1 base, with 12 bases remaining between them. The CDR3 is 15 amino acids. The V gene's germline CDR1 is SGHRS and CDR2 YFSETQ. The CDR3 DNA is TGCGCCAGCAGCAGCGGGGACACCAGCAATCAGCCCCAGCATTTT. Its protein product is CASSSGDTSNQPQHF.

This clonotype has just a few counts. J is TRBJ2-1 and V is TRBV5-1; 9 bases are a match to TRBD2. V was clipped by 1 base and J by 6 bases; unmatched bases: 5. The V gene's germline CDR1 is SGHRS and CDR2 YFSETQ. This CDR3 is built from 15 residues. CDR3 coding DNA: TGCGCCAGCAGCTTGCTTGGCGGGAGGGCCAATGAGCAGTTCTTC. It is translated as CASSLLGGRANEQFF.

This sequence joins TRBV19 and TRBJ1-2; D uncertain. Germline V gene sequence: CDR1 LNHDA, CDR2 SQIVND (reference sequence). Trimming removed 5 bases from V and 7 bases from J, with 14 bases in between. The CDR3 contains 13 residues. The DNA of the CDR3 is TGTGCCAGTAGTTCCACCCTCATGAGTGGCTACACCTTC. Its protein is CASSSTLMSGYTF.

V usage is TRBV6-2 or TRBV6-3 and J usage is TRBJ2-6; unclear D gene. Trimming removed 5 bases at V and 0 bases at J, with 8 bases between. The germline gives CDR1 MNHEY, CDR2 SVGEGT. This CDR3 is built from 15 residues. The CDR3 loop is CASSKQVSGANVLTF. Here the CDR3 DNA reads TGTGCCAGCAGTAAACAAGTCTCTGGGGCCAACGTCCTGACTTTC.

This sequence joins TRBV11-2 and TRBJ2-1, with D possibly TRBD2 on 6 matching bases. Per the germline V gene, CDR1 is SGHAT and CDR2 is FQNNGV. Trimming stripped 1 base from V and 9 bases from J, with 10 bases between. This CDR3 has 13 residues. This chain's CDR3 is CASSLGAGIEQFF. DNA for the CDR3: TGTGCCAGCAGCTTAGGGGCGGGAATTGAGCAGTTCTTC.

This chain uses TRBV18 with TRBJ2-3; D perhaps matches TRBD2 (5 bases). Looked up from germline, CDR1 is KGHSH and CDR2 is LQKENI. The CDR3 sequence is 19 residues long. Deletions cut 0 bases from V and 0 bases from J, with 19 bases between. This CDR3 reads CASSPPRLRATHSTDTQYF. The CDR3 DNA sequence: TGTGCCAGCTCACCACCGCGTTTGCGGGCAACGCATAGCACAGATACGCAGTATTTT.

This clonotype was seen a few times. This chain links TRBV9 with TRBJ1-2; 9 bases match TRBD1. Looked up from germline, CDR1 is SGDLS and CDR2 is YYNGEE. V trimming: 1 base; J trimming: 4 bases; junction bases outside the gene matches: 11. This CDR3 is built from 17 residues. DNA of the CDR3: TGTGCCAGCAGCGTAACCGGACAGGGGACTCTAGGCTATGGCTACACCTTC. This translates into CASSVTGQGTLGYGYTF.

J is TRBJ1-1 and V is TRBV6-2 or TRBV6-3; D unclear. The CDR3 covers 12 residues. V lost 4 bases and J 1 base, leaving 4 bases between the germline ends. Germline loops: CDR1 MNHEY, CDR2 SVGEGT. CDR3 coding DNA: TGTGCCAGCAGTTCGTGGAACACTGAAGCTTTCTTT. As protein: CASSSWNTEAFF.

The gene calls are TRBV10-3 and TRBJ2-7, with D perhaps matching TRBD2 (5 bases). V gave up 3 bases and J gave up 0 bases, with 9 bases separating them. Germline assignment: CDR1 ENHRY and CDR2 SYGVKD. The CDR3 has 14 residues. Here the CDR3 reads CAISDPGSSYEQYF. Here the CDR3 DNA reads TGTGCCATCAGTGACCCTGGGAGCTCCTACGAGCAGTACTTC.

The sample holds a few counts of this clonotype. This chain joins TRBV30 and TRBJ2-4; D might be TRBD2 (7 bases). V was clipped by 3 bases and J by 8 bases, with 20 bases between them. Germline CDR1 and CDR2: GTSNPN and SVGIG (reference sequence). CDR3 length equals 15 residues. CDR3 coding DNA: TGTGCCTGGAGAAAGGGGGGAGGGCCGGAGGACATTCAGTACTTC. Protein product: CAWRKGGGPEDIQYF.

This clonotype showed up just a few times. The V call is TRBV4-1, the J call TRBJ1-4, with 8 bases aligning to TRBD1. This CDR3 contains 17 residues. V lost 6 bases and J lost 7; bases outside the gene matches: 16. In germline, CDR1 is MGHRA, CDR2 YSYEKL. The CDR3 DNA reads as TGCGCCAGCAGGCGCCAGGGGGCCACGACCTCCGTTGAAAAACTGTTTTTT. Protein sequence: CASRRQGATTSVEKLFF.

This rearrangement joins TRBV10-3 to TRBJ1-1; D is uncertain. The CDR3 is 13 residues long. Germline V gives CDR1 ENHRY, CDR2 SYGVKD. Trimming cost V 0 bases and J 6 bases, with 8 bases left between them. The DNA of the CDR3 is TGTGCCATCAGTGAGTCGATGGGTCCTGAAGCTTTCTTT. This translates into CAISESMGPEAFF.